A single sample gave rise to the 19 T cell receptor beta chains below, sequenced in a study of CD8 T cells in ankylosing spondylitis. TCRdb re-analysed the 5' RACE reads in MiXCR, keeping a single row per CDR3 protein. Of under 200,000 distinct CDR3 sequences in the sample, roughly 10% were seen once. Sequenced material: blood, either unsorted or a sorted T cell fraction (not recorded which). The receptor source for this set is a male donor with ankylosing spondylitis or in good health (not recorded which).

This clonotype came up many times. The V call is TRBV7-2, the J call TRBJ1-4, with D possibly being TRBD1 (6 bases). V lost 0 bases and J lost 8, with 7 bases in between. Germline V gene lookup returns CDR1 SGHTA and CDR2 FQGNSA. The CDR3 loop spans 13 amino acids. The CDR3 is CASSLAQGEKLFF. The CDR3 bases are TGTGCCAGCAGCTTAGCGCAGGGGGAAAAACTGTTTTTT.

This clonotype was observed many times. The chain carries TRBV25-1 and TRBJ2-3, with 9 positions matching TRBD2. CDR3 length equals 16 residues. Trimming at V came to 3 bases and at J to 1 base, leaving 5 bases not matched to a gene. Germline lookup yields CDR1 MGHDK and CDR2 SYGVNS. The CDR3 DNA reads as TGTGCCAGCAGTGATCGTACTAGCGGGCGCACAGATACGCAGTATTTT. Its protein is CASSDRTSGRTDTQYF. Full variable domain (rest looked up from reference TRBV25-1 and TRBJ2-3): EADIYQTPRYLVIGTGKKITLECSQTMGHDKMYWYQQDPGMELHLIHYSYGVNSTEKGDLSSESTVSRIRTEHFPLTLESARPSHTSQYLCASSDRTSGRTDTQYFGPGTRLTVL.

The chain joins TRBV25-1 to TRBJ1-2; TRBD1 is a possible D gene (5 bases). The CDR3 sequence is 15 residues long. Trimming removed 6 bases from V and 6 bases from J, with 20 bases in between. Germline-derived CDR1 and CDR2 are MGHDK and SYGVNS. The CDR3 reads CASRTEGQLINGYTF. In DNA, the CDR3 is TGTGCCAGCAGGACAGAAGGGCAACTAATCAATGGCTACACCTTC.

This clonotype came up many times. The chain combines TRBV27 with TRBJ2-1, with 11 bases fitting TRBD2. Germline loops: CDR1 MNHEY, CDR2 SMNVEV (reference sequence). CDR3 length: 15 residues. V trimming: 6 bases; J trimming: 9 bases; junction bases outside the gene matches: 10. For the CDR3, the DNA is TGTGCCAGCAGAGTAGCGGGAGGGCAGCAAGGTGAGCAGTTCTTC. Encoded protein: CASRVAGGQQGEQFF.

This clonotype occurred many times. The chain recombines TRBV28 with TRBJ2-7, with TRBD1 as a possible D gene (5 bases). CDR3 length: 14 residues. Trimming removed 7 bases at V and 1 base at J, with 14 bases between. Germline V gives CDR1 MDHEN, CDR2 SYDVKM. The CDR3 DNA is TGTGCCAGCACCTCACCAACAGGTTCCTACGAGCAGTACTTC. It yields the protein CASTSPTGSYEQYF.

In this sample, this clonotype turned up a few times. The V call is TRBV5-6, the J call TRBJ2-6; D unclear. CDR3 length equals 16 residues. Deletions cut 0 bases from V and 0 bases from J, with 7 bases between. Germline assignment: CDR1 SGHDT and CDR2 YYEEEE. The CDR3 region has the DNA TGTGCCAGCAGCTTGGGAACAGCCTCTGGGGCCAACGTCCTGACTTTC. Translation gives CASSLGTASGANVLTF.

The chain links TRBV5-1 to TRBJ2-3; D is perhaps TRBD1 (5 bases). CDR3 length equals 14 residues. Germline lookup yields CDR1 SGHRS and CDR2 YFSETQ. The ends were cut back, 2 bases at V and 0 bases at J, with 7 bases in the middle. This CDR3 is CASSFRDSTDTQYF. In nucleotides, the CDR3 is TGCGCCAGCAGCTTCAGGGATAGCACAGATACGCAGTATTTT.

This clonotype was seen a few times. The chain is built from TRBV20-1 and TRBJ2-7, with D uncertain. This CDR3 contains 14 residues. Trimming pared 3 bases from V and 6 bases from J, leaving 18 bases between. Germline V gives CDR1 DFQATT, CDR2 SNEGSKA (reference sequence). CDR3 coding DNA: TGCAGTGCTAGTCAGCGACTCCCCCCCTTCGAGCAGTACTTC. It encodes CSASQRLPPFEQYF.

The chain links TRBV24-1 to TRBJ2-7; D unresolved. CDR1 KGHDR and CDR2 SFDVKD come from the germline V gene. The CDR3 consists of 12 residues. V lost 7 bases, J lost 2 bases, and 8 bases lay in between. CDR3 DNA sequence: TGTGCCACCAGGCGCGGTCCCTACGAGCAGTACTTC. Protein product: CATRRGPYEQYF.

This clonotype has more than one count but fewer than ten. V is TRBV6-5 and J is TRBJ2-1; 12 nucleotides align to TRBD1. The V gene's germline CDR1 is MNHEY and CDR2 SVGAGI. Trimming at V came to 0 bases and at J to 8 bases, leaving 2 bases not matched to a gene. CDR3 size: 15 residues. The CDR3 DNA is TGTGCCAGCAGTTACTCGGGACAGGGGGCGGATGAGCAGTTCTTC. Its protein product is CASSYSGQGADEQFF.

There are many counts of this clonotype. This chain uses TRBV6-1 with TRBJ2-1; 10 bases match TRBD2. The CDR3 has 18 amino acids. Per the germline V gene, CDR1 is MNHNS and CDR2 is SASEGT. Germline trimming cut 5 bases from V and 4 bases from J; bases unmatched to any gene: 14. In DNA, the CDR3 is TGTGCCAGCAGTAATCCTCTCCCAACTAGCGGGACTTACAATGAGCAGTTCTTC. This translates into CASSNPLPTSGTYNEQFF.

The table lists this clonotype with many counts. The V and J genes are TRBV6-1 and TRBJ2-1; D might be TRBD1 (6 bases). Trimming left V 5 bases short and J 5 bases short, with 19 bases between. The CDR3 runs 16 residues. Germline V gene data show CDR1 as MNHNS and CDR2 as SASEGT. The CDR3 is CASSIGQPKVHNEQFF. The CDR3 DNA sequence: TGTGCCAGCAGTATCGGACAGCCCAAGGTCCACAATGAGCAGTTCTTC.

This clonotype was found many times. The genes are TRBV2 and TRBJ2-6, with D possibly TRBD1 on 5 matching bases. Germline CDR1 and CDR2: SNHLY and FYNNEI. The CDR3 is 15 residues long. The V and J ends lost 7 bases and 0 bases respectively, with 10 bases between them. CDR3 protein: CASTLDSSGANVLTF. The CDR3 DNA reads as TGTGCCAGCACCCTCGACAGCTCTGGGGCCAACGTCCTGACTTTC.

The table lists this clonotype with a count of one. Germline and junction disagree at one end, which may indicate a read error. V gene TRBV7-2 combines with J gene TRBJ2-7; D gene uncertain. Germline CDR1 SGHTA, CDR2 FQGNSA. The CDR3 runs to 13 residues. Here the CDR3 reads CANSWNIGYEQYF. DNA of the CDR3: TGTGCCAACAGCTGGAATATTGGTTACGAGCAGTACTTC.

This clonotype was observed a few times. The chain couples TRBV14 to TRBJ2-7; either TRBD1 or TRBD2 may supply D (5 bases each). Germline values: CDR1 SGHDN, CDR2 FVKESK. V was clipped by 4 bases and J by 5 bases, with 27 bases between them. The CDR3 covers 18 residues. CDR3 sequence reads: CASSRIDVGPSRFNEQYF. In nucleotides, the CDR3 is TGTGCCAGCAGCCGAATCGACGTGGGACCTTCGCGCTTTAACGAGCAGTACTTC.

This clonotype has ten or more counts. This chain joins TRBV12-3 or TRBV12-4 and TRBJ2-1; D perhaps matches TRBD1 (6 bases). With 5 bases removed from V and 7 bases from J, the gap between germline ends came to 15 bases. The CDR3 covers 14 residues. CDR3 in amino acids: CASSPNQGWNEQFF. The CDR3 DNA reads as TGTGCCAGCAGTCCCAACCAGGGGTGGAATGAGCAGTTCTTC.

This clonotype was observed many times. The chain uses TRBV29-1 and TRBJ2-1; D is possibly TRBD2 (7 bases). Germline assignment: CDR1 SQVTM and CDR2 ANQGSEA. Trimming removed 6 bases from V and 2 bases from J, with 14 bases in between. The CDR3 consists of 14 residues. The CDR3 nucleotides are TGCAGCGTGCAGGGCGGGGGCACCTACAATGAGCAGTTCTTC. Its translation: CSVQGGGTYNEQFF.

In its sample, this clonotype was seen many times. J is TRBJ1-5 and V is TRBV6-2 or TRBV6-3; no firm D call. Germline CDR1 reads MNHEY; CDR2 reads SVGEGT. The CDR3 extends over 13 amino acids. V lost 7 bases and J 4 bases, leaving 11 bases between the germline ends. Here the CDR3 reads CASTETRNQPQHF. The CDR3 DNA reads TGTGCCAGCACGGAGACCCGGAATCAGCCCCAGCATTTT.

In its sample, this clonotype was seen many times. The V and J genes are TRBV9 and TRBJ2-1, with TRBD1 as a possible D gene (5 bases). Germline V CDR1 and CDR2: SGDLS, YYNGEE. The CDR3 spans 17 residues. Trimming took 4 bases from V and 0 from J, leaving 17 bases between them. DNA of the CDR3: TGTGCCAGCAGCTCCCGAAGGAACAGGAGCTCCTACAATGAGCAGTTCTTC. Translating it yields CASSSRRNRSSYNEQFF.